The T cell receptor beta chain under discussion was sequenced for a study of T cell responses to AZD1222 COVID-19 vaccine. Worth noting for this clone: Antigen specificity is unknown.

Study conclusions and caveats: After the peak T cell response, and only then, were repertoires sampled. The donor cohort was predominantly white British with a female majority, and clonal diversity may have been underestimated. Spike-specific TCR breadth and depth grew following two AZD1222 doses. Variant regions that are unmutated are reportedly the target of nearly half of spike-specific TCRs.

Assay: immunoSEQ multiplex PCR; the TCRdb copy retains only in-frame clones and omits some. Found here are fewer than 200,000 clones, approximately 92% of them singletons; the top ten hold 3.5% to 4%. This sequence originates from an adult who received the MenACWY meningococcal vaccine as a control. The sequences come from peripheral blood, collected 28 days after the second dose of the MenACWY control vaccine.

CDR3 in amino acids: CASSSRTAGRDGYTF. The CDR3 region has the DNA TGTGCCAGCAGCTCACGGACCGCGGGGAGGGATGGCTACACCTTC. V and J are TRBV7-2 and TRBJ1-2; the D is unclear. This CDR3 contains 15 residues. Trimming removed 4 bases from V and 6 bases from J, with 18 bases in between. The germline V gene encodes CDR1 SGHTA and CDR2 FQGNSA. Drawing the rest from reference TRBV7-2 and TRBJ1-2, the complete variable domain is GAGVSQSPSNKVTEKGKDVELRCDPISGHTALYWYRQSLGQGLEFLIYFQGNSAPDKSGLPSDRFSAERTGGSVSTLTIQRTQQEDSAVYLCASSSRTAGRDGYTFGSGTRLTVV.